Listed below are T cell receptor beta chains from one sample, sequenced in a study of blood T cell repertoires in COVID-19. Sequencing was performed with immunoSEQ multiplex PCR; in TCRdb, only in-frame clones are kept and a portion is missing. Among under 200,000 clones, roughly 90% were seen once, and the ten largest hold more than 6.5%. The material sequenced was PBMCs or T cells enriched from blood (not recorded which). The receptors were gathered from a woman between 45 and 65 years old who had recovered from COVID-19. The CDR3 runs from the conserved cysteine through the conserved F or W. The D gene is left open where the match is weak. The size entry is marked missing in some rows and otherwise reads once, few, many or a size class.

d_call	clone_size	v_call	j_call	cdr3_length	cdr3_nt	cdr3_aa
.	.	TRBV2	TRBJ2-1	13	TGTGCCAGCACGCGAATCCGGGACAATGAGCAGTTCTTC	CASTRIRDNEQFF
.	.	TRBV5-1	TRBJ2-5	16	TGCGCCAGCAGCCCGCGACTAGTAGTAGTTGGTAAGACCCAGTACTTC	CASSPRLVVVGKTQYF
.	.	TRBV30	TRBJ1-4	15	TGTGCCTGGAGTGACGGGTTTGCAACTAATGAAAAACTGTTTTTT	CAWSDGFATNEKLFF
TRBD1	.	TRBV9	TRBJ1-2	15	TGTGCCAGCAGCGCAGGGGGTATCGTCCACTATGGCTACACCTTC	CASSAGGIVHYGYTF
.	.	TRBV5-1	TRBJ1-1	13	TGCGCCAGCAGCTTCCGAGGCTACACTGAAGCTTTCTTT	CASSFRGYTEAFF
TRBD1	few	TRBV24-1	TRBJ2-5	17	TGTGCCACCAGTGATCGGGGACAGGGGAATAATCGAGAGACCCAGTACTTC	CATSDRGQGNNRETQYF
.	.	TRBV9	TRBJ2-3	16	TGTGCCAGCAGCAGAAGTAGGGTGCAGGGCGCAGATACGCAGTATTTT	CASSRSRVQGADTQYF
.	.	TRBV5-1	TRBJ1-1	14	TGCGCCAGCAGCTTTCGTCAGGGATTCGCTGAAGCTTTCTTT	CASSFRQGFAEAFF
TRBD1	.	TRBV27	TRBJ2-1	14	TGTGCCAGCAGTTTACGGGCAGGGGGCGATGAGCAGTTCTTC	CASSLRAGGDEQFF
.	.	TRBV23-1	TRBJ1-5	16	TGCGCCAGCAGTCAGAGGTCGAATTATAGCAATCAGCCCCAGCATTTT	CASSQRSNYSNQPQHF
TRBD1	.	TRBV10-3	TRBJ2-7	15	TGTGCCATCAGTGACCGGGACAGGGGATTCTACGAGCAGTACTTC	CAISDRDRGFYEQYF
TRBD1	.	TRBV18	TRBJ2-5	15	TGTGCCAGCTCACCGACAGGGGGAGTGGTAGAGACCCAGTACTTC	CASSPTGGVVETQYF
.	few	TRBV30	TRBJ1-2	15	TGTGCCTGGAGTGCCCCCGCGGGGGGGAACTATGGCTACACCTTC	CAWSAPAGGNYGYTF
TRBD1	.	TRBV4-2	TRBJ1-4	17	TGTGCCAGCAGCCCGGGACAGGGGGTCACAACTAATGAAAAACTGTTTTTT	CASSPGQGVTTNEKLFF
.	.	TRBV6-5	TRBJ1-2	13	TGTGCCAGCCACGAGGGCCGAAACTATGGCTACACCTTC	CASHEGRNYGYTF
TRBD1	once	TRBV4-1	TRBJ2-5	16	TGCGCCAGCAGCCAAGCTGACAGGGGGCTTCAAGAGACCCAGTACTTC	CASSQADRGLQETQYF
.	.	TRBV6-5	TRBJ1-2	14	TGTGCCAGCAGTTACGGAGGGTCCCACTATGGCTACACCTTC	CASSYGGSHYGYTF
.	.	TRBV19	TRBJ2-1	17	TGTGCCAGTAGATCACGGGCGACAGAGAGCTCCTACAATGAGCAGTTCTTC	CASRSRATESSYNEQFF
.	.	TRBV9	TRBJ1-2	14	TGTGCCAGCAGCGTAGAGGGGGAGGGCTATGGCTACACCTTC	CASSVEGEGYGYTF
.	.	TRBV29-1	TRBJ2-7	13	TGCAGCGTTGAAGGACTCGATGGATACGAGCAGTACTTC	CSVEGLDGYEQYF
.	.	TRBV12-3/TRBV12-4	TRBJ1-2	13	TGTGCCAGCAGTTTTCAGTTTAACTATGGCTACACCTTC	CASSFQFNYGYTF
TRBD1	.	TRBV19	TRBJ2-2	15	TGTGCCAGTATTTTGGGACAGGGGGCAACCGGGGAGCTGTTTTTT	CASILGQGATGELFF
.	once	TRBV21-1	TRBJ1-2	13	TGTGCCAGCAGCAAAAAATGGAGATATGGCTACACCTTC	CASSKKWRYGYTF
TRBD1	.	TRBV19	TRBJ1-1	14	TGTGCCAGTAGTGGACAGGGGGCAAACACTGAAGCTTTCTTT	CASSGQGANTEAFF
.	.	TRBV7-8	TRBJ2-5	18	TGTGCCAGCAGCTTAGGTATTACCGCAGGTCCCGTGAAGGAGACCCAGTACTTC	CASSLGITAGPVKETQYF
.	.	TRBV2	TRBJ2-7	13	TGTGCCAGCAGCAGGGGCTGGGAAAACGAGCAGTACTTC	CASSRGWENEQYF
TRBD1	.	TRBV13	TRBJ1-1	12	TGTGCCAGCGACAGGGTTGGCACTGAAGCTTTCTTT	CASDRVGTEAFF
.	.	TRBV5-1	TRBJ2-5	14	TGCGCCAGCAGCCGACAGATTATACAAGAGACCCAGTACTTC	CASSRQIIQETQYF
.	.	TRBV9	TRBJ1-6	12	TGTGCCAGCAGCGCCCAGGCTTCACCCCTCCACTTT	CASSAQASPLHF
.	.	TRBV7-3	TRBJ2-3	12	TGTGCCAGCAGCTTAGGAGGGAGTACGCAGTATTTT	CASSLGGSTQYF
.	many	TRBV2	TRBJ2-3	17	TGTGCCAGCAGTGGGGGGCAACGGAGCCGGGTCACAGATACGCAGTATTTT	CASSGGQRSRVTDTQYF
.	.	TRBV27	TRBJ2-3	14	TGTGCCAGCAGTCGCACAGGGCCCACAGATACGCAGTATTTT	CASSRTGPTDTQYF
TRBD1	.	TRBV5-5	TRBJ1-1	17	TGTGCCAGCAGATGGACAGGGCTCGCGTGGTTGAACACTGAAGCTTTCTTT	CASRWTGLAWLNTEAFF
TRBD2	.	TRBV11-3	TRBJ2-3	15	TGTGCCAGCAGCTTTTCGGGGGGAGGCACAGATACGCAGTATTTT	CASSFSGGGTDTQYF
TRBD2	.	TRBV2	TRBJ2-3	16	TGTGCCAGCAGTGACATCTCTCGGGGGGGCCAGGATACGCAGTATTTT	CASSDISRGGQDTQYF
.	.	TRBV14	TRBJ1-4	15	TGTGCCAGCAGCCAAGACCTGGGCCGGGGTGAAAAACTGTTTTTT	CASSQDLGRGEKLFF
TRBD1	.	TRBV6-5	TRBJ1-2	15	TGTGCCAGCAGTTATAAATTGACAGGGATGTATGGCTACACCTTC	CASSYKLTGMYGYTF
TRBD1	.	TRBV30	TRBJ1-2	12	TGTGCCTGGAGGGGACAGGGCCTCGGCTACACCTTC	CAWRGQGLGYTF
TRBD2	.	TRBV5-1	TRBJ2-2	16	TGCGCCAGCAGCTACGCTAGCGGGGGGGCGATCGGGGAGCTGTTTTTT	CASSYASGGAIGELFF
.	.	TRBV4-3	TRBJ2-7	13	TGCGCCAGCAGCCAGTCCTTGACGCGGGAGCAGTACTTC	CASSQSLTREQYF
TRBD1	.	TRBV5-6	TRBJ2-7	15	TGTGCCAGCAGCTCGCCGACAGGGGGCCCCTACGAGCAGTACTTC	CASSSPTGGPYEQYF
TRBD1	.	TRBV7-2	TRBJ1-3	18	TGTGCCAGCAGCTTACTGCTGGACAGGGATTACTCTGGAAACACCATATATTTT	CASSLLLDRDYSGNTIYF
.	.	TRBV7-3	TRBJ1-1	14	TGTGCCAGCAGCCTACAGGGTAAGGGGAGTGAAGCTTTCTTT	CASSLQGKGSEAFF
TRBD1	once	TRBV7-2	TRBJ1-2	15	TGTGCCAGCAGCTTAAACCGTGACAGGGTCTATGGCTACACCTTC	CASSLNRDRVYGYTF
.	.	TRBV27	TRBJ2-3	15	TGTGCCAGCAGCGGACCAGGGGTCCGGGCGGATACGCAGTATTTT	CASSGPGVRADTQYF
.	.	TRBV4-1	TRBJ1-2	14	TGCGCCAGCAGCTGGCCCGGGACAAGCTATGGCTACACCTTC	CASSWPGTSYGYTF
TRBD1	.	TRBV3-1/TRBV3-2	TRBJ2-5	16	TGTGCCAGCAGCCACGCCCCGACAGGGGTCAGGGAGACCCAGTACTTC	CASSHAPTGVRETQYF
TRBD2	.	TRBV11-1	TRBJ2-1	16	TGTGCCAGCAGCTTCTCCGAGCGGGGGCGGAACAATGAGCAGTTCTTC	CASSFSERGRNNEQFF
.	.	TRBV6-5	TRBJ2-7	15	TGTGCCAGCAGTTACTCGGGGGACATTCCCTACGAGCAGTACTTC	CASSYSGDIPYEQYF